These 17 T cell receptor beta chains were sequenced from one sample in a study of cytomegalovirus exposure and HLA in healthy donors. Here immunoSEQ multiplex PCR was the method, and the copy in TCRdb shows in-frame clones only, minus some. The data contain about 140,000 clones, about 90% of them singletons. The sequencing sample was made of PBMCs. All receptors come from a man aged 18 to 30 in good health and CMV-seronegative.

J is TRBJ2-5 and V is TRBV5-1, with D perhaps TRBD2 (5 bases). Between the trimmed V and J ends, which lost 6 bases and 5 bases, there was a span of 8 bases. In germline, CDR1 is SGHRS, CDR2 YFSETQ. The CDR3 is 11 residues long. The CDR3 sequence: CASTGDETQYF. The CDR3 nucleotides are TGCGCCAGCACCGGGGATGAGACCCAGTACTTC.

The rearrangement links TRBV7-8 to TRBJ2-1; 12 bases are shared with TRBD2. Unmatched junction bases numbered 3, after V lost 0 bases and J lost 0 bases. The CDR3 runs 18 residues. Germline CDR1 is SGHVS and CDR2 is FQNEAQ. The CDR3: CASSLALAGGSSYNEQFF. In DNA form, the CDR3 reads TGTGCCAGCAGCTTAGCCCTAGCGGGGGGGAGCTCCTACAATGAGCAGTTCTTC. The full variable domain, its missing parts supplied by reference TRBV7-8 and TRBJ2-1, is GAGVSQSPRYKVAKRGQDVALRCDPISGHVSLFWYQQALGQGPEFLTYFQNEAQLDKSGLPSDRFFAERPEGSVSTLKIQRTQQEDSAVYLCASSLALAGGSSYNEQFFGPGTRLTVL.

This clone was observed a few times. The chain joins TRBV4-3 to TRBJ2-1; the D is unclear. The ends were cut back, 0 bases at V and 10 bases at J, with 10 bases in the middle. CDR3 length equals 13 residues. Germline CDR1 and CDR2: LGHNA and YSLEER. The CDR3 here is CASSQDHGREQFF. The CDR3, as DNA: TGCGCCAGCAGCCAAGATCATGGCCGCGAGCAGTTCTTC.

The chain has TRBV27 and TRBJ2-3, with a possible D match to TRBD2 (7 bases). The germline V gene has CDR1 MNHEY and CDR2 SMNVEV (reference sequence). With 0 bases removed from V and 5 bases from J, the gap between germline ends came to 12 bases. This CDR3 has 15 residues. CDR3 sequence: CASSLSGGRGDTQYF. Here the CDR3 DNA reads TGTGCCAGCAGTTTATCAGGGGGGAGGGGAGATACGCAGTATTTT.

This rearrangement joins TRBV5-1 to TRBJ2-1, with 8 bases that match TRBD2. V was pared by 0 bases and J by 4 bases, with 12 bases of the junction left unmatched. Germline-derived CDR1 and CDR2 are SGHRS and YFSETQ. The CDR3 totals 18 residues. The CDR3 DNA is TGCGCCAGCAGCTTGGGGTCCCTAGCGGGCCCCGCATACAATGAGCAGTTCTTC. Protein product: CASSLGSLAGPAYNEQFF.

The rearrangement uses TRBV27 and TRBJ2-5, with a tentative D call TRBD1 (5 bases). CDR3 length equals 12 residues. Germline-derived CDR1 and CDR2 are MNHEY and SMNVEV (reference sequence). V was trimmed by 6 bases and J by 7 bases, leaving 12 bases between them. The CDR3 sequence: CASSRVLGTQYF. The CDR3 bases are TGTGCCAGCAGCAGGGTCCTGGGGACCCAGTACTTC.

J is TRBJ2-1 and V is TRBV5-1; 10 bases are a match to TRBD2. Germline assignment: CDR1 SGHRS and CDR2 YFSETQ. V lost 3 bases to trimming and J lost 1 base; unmatched junction nucleotides: 4. The length of the CDR3 is 16 residues. Here the CDR3 DNA reads TGCGCCAGCAGCTCGAAACTAGCGGGATCCTACAATGAGCAGTTCTTC. Amino acids: CASSSKLAGSYNEQFF.

The table lists this clone with a few counts. Different DNA sequences within this sample yield the same CDR3. V gene TRBV9 combines with J gene TRBJ2-7; 7 bases are a match to TRBD1. Losses at the gene ends were 0 bases for V and 2 bases for J; bases not matched to a gene: 5. This CDR3 spans 15 amino acids. Germline V gene data show CDR1 as SGDLS and CDR2 as YYNGEE. In DNA form, the CDR3 reads TGTGCCAGCAGCGTAGGAGGTCAGGGGGCCTACGAGCAGTACTTC. As protein: CASSVGGQGAYEQYF.

This chain joins TRBV7-2 and TRBJ1-4; weak D call: TRBD1 (6 bases). The V end was cut by 5 bases, the J end by 4 bases, with 11 bases between. Germline-derived CDR1 and CDR2 are SGHTA and FQGNSA. CDR3 size: 14 residues. CDR3 sequence: CASSPTGHNEKLFF. In DNA form, the CDR3 reads TGTGCCAGCAGCCCTACAGGGCATAATGAAAAACTGTTTTTT.

This clone showed up just a few times. The CDR3 DNA is TGCGCCAGCAGCCTCCAGGGGGCTGGGAATTCACCCCTCCACTTT. This codes for CASSLQGAGNSPLHF. J is TRBJ1-6 and V is TRBV5-1; 8 positions agree with TRBD1. The CDR3 is made up of 15 amino acids. Germline CDR1 and CDR2: SGHRS and YFSETQ. After removal of 4 bases from V and 7 bases from J, the junction contained 7 bases not matched to a gene.

The chain uses TRBV7-9 and TRBJ2-3; D is perhaps TRBD2 (6 bases). V shed 2 bases and J shed 1 base, with 16 bases lying between them. Germline V gene data show CDR1 as SEHNR and CDR2 as FQNEAQ (reference sequence). This CDR3 contains 17 residues. The chain's CDR3 is CASSLISAGRRTDTQYF. The CDR3 bases are TGTGCCAGCAGCTTAATTTCAGCAGGGAGGCGCACAGATACGCAGTATTTT. Using reference TRBV7-9 and TRBJ2-3 for the parts outside the CDR3, the full variable domain is DTGVSQNPRHKITKRGQNVTFRCDPISEHNRLYWYRQTLGQGPEFLTYFQNEAQLEKSRLLSDRFSAERPKGSFSTLEIQRTEQGDSAMYLCASSLISAGRRTDTQYFGPGTRLTVL.

This chain connects TRBV18 to TRBJ1-5; D remains ambiguous. Germline CDR1 is KGHSH and CDR2 is LQKENI. The V end was cut by 5 bases, the J end by 0 bases, with 11 bases between. The length of the CDR3 is 15 residues. The CDR3, as DNA: TGTGCCAGCTCATCAGGAGACTATAGCAATCAGCCCCAGCATTTT. This sequence encodes CASSSGDYSNQPQHF.

Only one count was recorded for this clone. The chain uses TRBV18 and TRBJ2-7, with 9 bases lining up with TRBD1. This CDR3 comprises 16 residues. The J segment lost 0 bases and the V segment lost 0 bases, leaving 3 bases of the junction unmatched. Germline V gene data show CDR1 as KGHSH and CDR2 as LQKENI. CDR3 sequence reads: CASSPPAGQGSYEQYF. The CDR3 DNA is TGTGCCAGCTCACCACCGGCGGGACAGGGCTCCTACGAGCAGTACTTC.

The CDR3 spells CASSFPGQGAETQYF. DNA of the CDR3: TGTGCCAGCAGCTTTCCGGGACAGGGGGCAGAGACCCAGTACTTC. The chain employs TRBV7-2 and TRBJ2-5; TRBD1 matches 12 bases. This CDR3 is built from 15 residues. In germline, CDR1 is SGHTA, CDR2 FQGNSA. V gave up 3 bases and J gave up 4 bases; unmatched junction bases: 3.

V and J are TRBV13 and TRBJ2-4; D not certain. The CDR3 loop spans 16 amino acids. The germline CDR1 and CDR2 sequences are PRHDT and FYEKMQ (reference sequence). Trimming left V 0 bases short and J 0 bases short, with 9 bases between. This CDR3 reads CASSLGSVLAKNIQYF. For the CDR3, the DNA is TGTGCCAGCAGCTTAGGCAGCGTACTAGCCAAAAACATTCAGTACTTC.

The J gene is TRBJ2-3, the V gene TRBV9, with D possibly TRBD1 on 6 matching bases. The V gene lost 6 bases and the J gene lost 3 bases, with 17 bases spanning the gap. This CDR3 has 15 residues. Germline V gene lookup returns CDR1 SGDLS and CDR2 YYNGEE. CDR3 region: CASTTGIYWTDTQYF. The CDR3, as DNA: TGTGCCAGCACAACAGGGATTTATTGGACAGATACGCAGTATTTT.

This rearrangement joins TRBV13 to TRBJ2-7; no reliable D call. Trimming removed 4 bases from V and 6 bases from J, with 13 bases in between. There are 13 residues in the CDR3. Germline V gene data show CDR1 as PRHDT and CDR2 as FYEKMQ (reference sequence). In DNA form, the CDR3 reads TGTGCCAGCAGCTCCTACTCCTCCCTCGAGCAGTACTTC. It codes for CASSSYSSLEQYF.